Described below is a single TCR beta chain sequence and its context. What it binds is unknown. The table came from immunoSEQ multiplex PCR; TCRdb's copy has only in-frame clones and leaves some out. The profile covers about 2.1 million clones, with over 85% appearing a single time and under 2% taken by the ten largest. This sample stems from a study of shared clonotypes between healthy human individuals. Study results and caveats: Some naive CD4 clonotypes, around 5%, turned up in common across a handful of donors.

V lost 3 bases, J lost 5 bases, and 11 bases stayed unmatched. The CDR3 length is 15 residues. CDR1 SGHRS and CDR2 YFSETQ come from the germline V gene. Naive CD8 isolation took CD45RO-negative cells positively selected for CCR7 and excluded terminally differentiated effector memory CD45RA+ cells. Free of recent acute infections or vaccinations, the donors were healthy HIV-negative adults. The genes are TRBV5-1 and TRBJ2-7, with 7 positions matching TRBD2. The sample comprised naive CD8+ T cells from PBMCs. The sequence was collected from a man younger than 30 in good health. Some clones in this sample may be carry-over from other donors' samples. CDR3 in DNA: TGCGCCAGCAGCTCCCATCGGCGGGAGCTCGACGAGCAGTACTTC. Translating gives CASSSHRRELDEQYF.